Shown below are 27 T cell receptor beta chains from a single sample sequenced in a study of neurological immune-mediated disorders. Each CDR3 protein is one row after TCRdb ran MiXCR on the 5' RACE reads. Of 40,000 to 60,000 distinct CDR3 sequences listed, about an eighth are singletons. The sample's time point: longitudinal time-point 2. Sequences were obtained from PBMCs. These receptors all come from a male donor with HTLV-1-associated myelopathy (HAM/TSP).

Many counts were recorded for this clonotype. The chain combines TRBV5-1 with TRBJ2-3; possible D gene TRBD1, 5 bases. In germline, CDR1 is SGHRS, CDR2 YFSETQ. V shed 0 bases and J shed 3 bases, with 20 bases lying between them. The CDR3 runs 18 residues. CDR3 DNA: TGCGCCAGCAGCTTGGTGGGCCCTCGGAGTAGGGGAACAGATACGCAGTATTTT. Protein product: CASSLVGPRSRGTDTQYF.

This clonotype was observed a few times. The chain joins TRBV4-3 to TRBJ1-4; D gene ambiguous. Trimming left V 4 bases short and J 11 bases short, with 14 bases between. CDR1 and CDR2 from the germline V gene are LGHNA and YSLEER. This CDR3 spans 13 amino acids. CDR3 sequence (DNA): TGCGCCAGCAGCCGTACGAGTTTAGCGAAACTGTTTTTT. Translated, it gives CASSRTSLAKLFF.

This clonotype was observed at least ten times. Written as DNA, the CDR3 is TGTGCCAGCAGCCCGGGGACCCGAACCATACAGGATACGCAGTATTTT. Translating it yields CASSPGTRTIQDTQYF. V is TRBV9 and J is TRBJ2-3; D tentatively fits TRBD1 or TRBD2 (5 bases each). Trimming removed 4 bases from V and 6 bases from J, with 21 bases in between. CDR3 size: 16 residues. In germline, CDR1 is SGDLS, CDR2 YYNGEE.

This clonotype has ten or more counts. This rearrangement joins TRBV11-3 to TRBJ2-5, with D tentatively TRBD1 (7 bases). V lost 6 bases and J lost 0, with 14 bases in between. The CDR3 is made up of 15 amino acids. Germline CDR1 SGHNT, CDR2 YENEEA. CDR3 residues: CASRPTGDYQETQYF. CDR3 coding DNA: TGTGCCAGCAGACCAACAGGGGACTACCAAGAGACCCAGTACTTC.

This clonotype was picked up many times. The rearrangement links TRBV4-3 to TRBJ2-3, with D perhaps matching TRBD1 or TRBD2 (6 bases each). The germline V gene has CDR1 LGHNA and CDR2 YSLEER. V was pared by 4 bases and J by 7 bases, with 12 bases between. The CDR3 contains 13 residues. CDR3 sequence reads: CASSLGGVNTQYF. CDR3 nucleotide sequence: TGCGCCAGCAGCCTGGGGGGCGTAAATACGCAGTATTTT.

The table lists this clonotype with many counts. The V gene is TRBV5-1, the J gene TRBJ1-1; the match to TRBD1 covers 7 bases. The trim removed 6 bases at V and 0 bases at J, leaving 8 bases unmatched. The CDR3 sequence is 15 residues long. The germline gives CDR1 SGHRS, CDR2 YFSETQ. The CDR3 loop is CASTMGQHMNTEAFF. CDR3 DNA sequence: TGCGCCAGCACCATGGGACAGCACATGAACACTGAAGCTTTCTTT.

The sample holds many counts of this clonotype. The chain couples TRBV5-1 to TRBJ2-7, with TRBD1 as a possible D gene (5 bases). V shed 0 bases and J shed 6 bases, with 13 bases lying between them. The CDR3 consists of 14 residues. Germline V lookup: CDR1 SGHRS, CDR2 YFSETQ. The DNA for the CDR3 is TGCGCCAGCAGCTTGGAGGGGTCCCTCGGCGAGCAGTACTTC. Translating gives CASSLEGSLGEQYF.

This clonotype showed up many times. This sequence joins TRBV7-2 and TRBJ1-5; weak D call: TRBD1 (5 bases). The CDR3 spans 15 residues. CDR1 is SGHTA and CDR2 is FQGNSA in the germline V gene. V shed 1 base and J shed 2 bases, with 9 bases lying between them. The CDR3 sequence is CASSLERGGNQPQHF. CDR3 in DNA: TGTGCCAGCAGCTTAGAAAGGGGCGGCAATCAGCCCCAGCATTTT.

This clonotype has at least ten counts. The CDR3 sequence: CASSFSDRPDTQYF. CDR3 in DNA: TGTGCCAGCAGCTTCAGCGACAGGCCAGATACGCAGTATTTT. V is TRBV7-3 and J is TRBJ2-3; D is perhaps TRBD1 (6 bases). V was trimmed by 3 bases and J by 4 bases, leaving 11 bases between them. The CDR3 sequence is 14 residues long. Germline assignment: CDR1 SGHTA and CDR2 FQGTGA.

The table lists this clonotype with many counts. This chain connects TRBV9 to TRBJ2-3, with D hard to call. Germline CDR1 SGDLS, CDR2 YYNGEE. The germline V and J ends were trimmed by 0 bases and 3 bases, with 14 bases remaining between them. The CDR3 is 16 amino acids. The CDR3 reads CASSVEHGRRTDTQYF. Written as DNA, the CDR3 is TGTGCCAGCAGCGTAGAACATGGACGTCGGACAGATACGCAGTATTTT.

Many counts were recorded for this clonotype. The chain joins TRBV7-2 to TRBJ2-2; D is unresolved. CDR1 SGHTA and CDR2 FQGNSA come from the germline V gene. V was shortened by 3 bases and J by 1 base, with 9 bases between the two germline ends. The CDR3 sequence is 15 residues long. The DNA of the CDR3 is TGTGCCAGCAGCTTGCTGCCAGTGAACACCGGGGAGCTGTTTTTT. Its protein is CASSLLPVNTGELFF.

In its sample, this clonotype was seen many times. This sequence joins TRBV6-1 and TRBJ1-1, with 7 bases fitting TRBD1. V was clipped by 7 bases and J by 0 bases; unmatched bases: 8. This CDR3 has 15 amino acids. Germline values: CDR1 MNHNS, CDR2 SASEGT. The DNA for the CDR3 is TGTGCCAGCACCATCGGACAGGCGATGAACACTGAAGCTTTCTTT. Amino acids: CASTIGQAMNTEAFF.

This clonotype was detected ten times or more. This chain joins TRBV5-1 and TRBJ1-5; D gene unclear. Per germline, CDR1 SGHRS and CDR2 YFSETQ. V was cut by 4 bases and J by 2 bases, with 7 bases left in between. This CDR3 has 13 residues. The CDR3, as DNA: TGCGCCAGCAGCAAGGGTGGCAATCAGCCCCAGCATTTT. Residues: CASSKGGNQPQHF.

The chain combines TRBV9 with TRBJ2-7, with D possibly TRBD1 on 6 matching bases. This CDR3 is 14 amino acids long. Between the trimmed V and J ends, which lost 4 bases and 5 bases, there was a span of 16 bases. CDR1 and CDR2 (germline): SGDLS, YYNGEE. CDR3 nucleotide sequence: TGTGCCAGCAGCCCCAGAGGACAGACAAACGAGCAGTACTTC. This sequence encodes CASSPRGQTNEQYF.

Regarding this clonotype: The junction does not match germline at one end; this may be a read error. This chain joins TRBV7-2 and TRBJ1-5; D is undetermined. The germline gives CDR1 SGHTA, CDR2 FQGNSA. This CDR3 spans 15 amino acids. CDR3 nucleotide sequence: TGTGCCGGCAGCCCTCAAAACGGTTGGGATCAGCCCCAGAATTTT. This sequence encodes CAGSPQNGWDQPQNF.

The sample holds many counts of this clonotype. The CDR3 nucleotides are TGTGCCAGCAATGGGTGGGAGAACACTGAAGCTTTCTTT. Translated: CASNGWENTEAFF. V gene TRBV2 combines with J gene TRBJ1-1, with D hard to call. Per germline, CDR1 SNHLY and CDR2 FYNNEI. This CDR3 region has 13 residues. Between the trimmed V and J ends, which lost 7 bases and 1 base, there was a span of 10 bases.

In its sample, this clonotype was seen many times. The V gene is TRBV12-3 or TRBV12-4, the J gene TRBJ2-3; D unresolved. Trimming took off 5 bases at V and 3 bases at J, with 12 bases between the two ends. This CDR3 contains 14 residues. CDR3 DNA: TGTGCCAGCAGTCTCCACCTTAAGACAGATACGCAGTATTTT. It encodes CASSLHLKTDTQYF.

This clonotype was detected many times. This chain uses TRBV9 with TRBJ2-1, with TRBD2 identical over 12 bases. Germline-derived CDR1 and CDR2 are SGDLS and YYNGEE. Unmatched junction bases numbered 10, after V lost 2 bases and J lost 7 bases. The CDR3 is 17 amino acids. The CDR3 here is CASSVTSVLAGGNEQFF. CDR3 DNA sequence: TGTGCCAGCAGCGTCACCTCGGTGCTAGCGGGGGGGAATGAGCAGTTCTTC.

This clonotype has a count of ten or more. This sequence joins TRBV6-1 and TRBJ1-4; 7 bases match TRBD1. This CDR3 spans 13 amino acids. CDR1 MNHNS and CDR2 SASEGT come from the germline V gene. The J segment lost 6 bases and the V segment lost 7 bases, leaving 5 bases of the junction unmatched. The CDR3 bases are TGTGCCAGCATTACCACAGGGGATGAAAAACTGTTTTTT. It encodes CASITTGDEKLFF.

The sample holds many counts of this clonotype. The rearrangement links TRBV5-1 to TRBJ1-5; D is undetermined. This CDR3 is 13 amino acids long. Trimming removed 0 bases from V and 6 bases from J, with 7 bases in between. Germline V gene data show CDR1 as SGHRS and CDR2 as YFSETQ. Here the CDR3 reads CASSLGMGQPQHF. In DNA form, the CDR3 reads TGCGCCAGCAGCTTGGGTATGGGTCAGCCCCAGCATTTT. Filled out from reference TRBV5-1 and TRBJ1-5, the complete variable domain reads KAGVTQTPRYLIKTRGQQVTLSCSPISGHRSVSWYQQTPGQGLQFLFEYFSETQRNKGNFPGRFSGRQFSNSRSEMNVSTLELGDSALYLCASSLGMGQPQHFGDGTRLSIL.

There are many counts of this clonotype. The CDR3 loop is CSARGLGDTQYF. The CDR3 coding sequence is TGCAGCGCCAGGGGGCTTGGAGATACGCAGTATTTT. This chain connects TRBV29-1 to TRBJ2-3; 8 bases map to TRBD1. The CDR3 has 12 residues. CDR1 is SQVTM and CDR2 is ANQGSEA in the germline V gene. J lost 5 bases, V lost 7 bases, and 5 bases had no gene match.

This clonotype was counted at least ten times. The genes are TRBV20-1 and TRBJ2-1; 7 bases are a match to TRBD1. Germline lookup yields CDR1 DFQATT and CDR2 SNEGSKA (reference sequence). V trimming: 5 bases; J trimming: 10 bases; junction bases outside the gene matches: 14. The CDR3 sequence is 14 residues long. CDR3 sequence reads: CSAGGQRLTGEQFF. DNA of the CDR3: TGCAGTGCTGGGGGACAGAGATTAACGGGAGAGCAGTTCTTC.

This clonotype was seen many times. The rearrangement links TRBV5-1 to TRBJ1-1; 9 bases fit TRBD1. Germline V gene lookup returns CDR1 SGHRS and CDR2 YFSETQ. This CDR3 has 15 residues. With 0 bases clipped from V and 1 base from J, the junction kept 1 base outside the gene matches. The CDR3 is CASSLAGQGNTEAFF. Written as DNA, the CDR3 is TGCGCCAGCAGCTTGGCGGGACAGGGGAACACTGAAGCTTTCTTT.

This clonotype has ten or more counts. The CDR3 region is CASSYAPAGLNEQFF. CDR3 in DNA: TGTGCCAGCAGTTACGCCCCGGCCGGGCTCAATGAGCAGTTCTTC. J is TRBJ2-1 and V is TRBV6-2 or TRBV6-3, with D unclear. The CDR3 is made up of 15 amino acids. V lost 2 bases and J 6 bases, leaving 14 bases between the germline ends. Germline V CDR1 and CDR2: MNHEY, SVGEGT.

This clonotype was counted many times. The rearrangement links TRBV6-4 to TRBJ2-2; D is tentatively TRBD1 or TRBD2 (5 bases each). V dropped 3 bases and J dropped 3 bases, with 5 bases sitting between them. This CDR3 has 13 residues. From germline, CDR1 is MRHNA and CDR2 SNTAGT. For the CDR3, the DNA is TGTGCCAGCAGTGAGGGGGACACCGGGGAGCTGTTTTTT. Translating gives CASSEGDTGELFF.

This clonotype was seen ten or more times. The chain has TRBV20-1 and TRBJ2-1; 12 positions match TRBD2. The CDR3 length is 20 residues. Germline V gene data show CDR1 as DFQATT and CDR2 as SNEGSKA (reference sequence). V lost 0 bases and J lost 4; bases outside the gene matches: 16. The CDR3 loop reads CSAREGSPSGGVFLYNEQFF. As DNA, the CDR3 is TGCAGTGCTAGAGAGGGGTCGCCTAGCGGGGGGGTATTTCTTTACAATGAGCAGTTCTTC.

The sample holds many counts of this clonotype. The V gene is TRBV5-1, the J gene TRBJ1-1, with TRBD1 identical over 7 bases. CDR1 and CDR2 (germline): SGHRS, YFSETQ. V gave up 0 bases and J gave up 7 bases; unmatched junction bases: 6. This CDR3 comprises 14 residues. The CDR3 loop reads CASSLAGTENEAFF. The CDR3, as DNA: TGCGCCAGCAGCTTGGCCGGGACAGAAAATGAAGCTTTCTTT.